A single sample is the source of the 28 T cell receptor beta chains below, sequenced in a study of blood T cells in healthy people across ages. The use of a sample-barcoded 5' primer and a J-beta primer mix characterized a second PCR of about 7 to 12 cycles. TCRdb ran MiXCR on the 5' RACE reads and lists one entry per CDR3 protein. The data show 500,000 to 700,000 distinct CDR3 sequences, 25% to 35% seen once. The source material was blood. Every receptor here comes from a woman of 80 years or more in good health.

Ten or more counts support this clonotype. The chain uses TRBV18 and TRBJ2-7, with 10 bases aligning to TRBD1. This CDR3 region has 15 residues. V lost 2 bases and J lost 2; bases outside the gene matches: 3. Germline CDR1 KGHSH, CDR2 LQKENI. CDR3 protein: CASSPAGQGTYEQYF. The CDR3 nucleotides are TGTGCCAGCTCACCAGCGGGACAGGGGACCTACGAGCAGTACTTC.

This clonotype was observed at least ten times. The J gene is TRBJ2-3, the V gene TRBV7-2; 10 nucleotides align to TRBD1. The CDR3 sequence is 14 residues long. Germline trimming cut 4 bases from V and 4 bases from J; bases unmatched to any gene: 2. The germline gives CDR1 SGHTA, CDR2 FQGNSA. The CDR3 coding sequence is TGTGCCAGCAGCTACGACAGGGGGCCAGATACGCAGTATTTT. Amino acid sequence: CASSYDRGPDTQYF.

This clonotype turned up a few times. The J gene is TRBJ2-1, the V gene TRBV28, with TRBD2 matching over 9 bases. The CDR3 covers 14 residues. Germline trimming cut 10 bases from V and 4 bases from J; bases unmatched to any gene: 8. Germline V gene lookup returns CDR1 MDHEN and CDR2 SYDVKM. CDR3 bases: TGTGCCACCTACGGGCGGGGGGGTTACAATGAGCAGTTCTTC. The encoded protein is CATYGRGGYNEQFF.

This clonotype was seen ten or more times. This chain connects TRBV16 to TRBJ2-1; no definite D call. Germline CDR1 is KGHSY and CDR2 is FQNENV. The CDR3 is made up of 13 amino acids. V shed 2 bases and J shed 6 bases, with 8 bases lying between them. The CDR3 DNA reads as TGTGCCAGCAGCCAAGAAAGAGTCAATGAGCAGTTCTTC. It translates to CASSQERVNEQFF.

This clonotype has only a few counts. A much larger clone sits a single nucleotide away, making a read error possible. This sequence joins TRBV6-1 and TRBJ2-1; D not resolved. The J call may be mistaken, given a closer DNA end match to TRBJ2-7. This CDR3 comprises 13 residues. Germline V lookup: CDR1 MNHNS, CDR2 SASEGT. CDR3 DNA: TGTGCCAGCTCGGAAACCAACTACAATGAGCAGTACTTC. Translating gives CASSETNYNEQYF.

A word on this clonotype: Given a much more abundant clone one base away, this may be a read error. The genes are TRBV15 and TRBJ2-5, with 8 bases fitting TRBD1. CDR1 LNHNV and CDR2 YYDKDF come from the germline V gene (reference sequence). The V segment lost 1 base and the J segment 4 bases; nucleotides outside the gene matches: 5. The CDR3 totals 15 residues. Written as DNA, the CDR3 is TGTGCCACCAGCAGAGGAACAGGGGGTGCAGAGACCCAGTACTTC. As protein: CATSRGTGGAETQYF.

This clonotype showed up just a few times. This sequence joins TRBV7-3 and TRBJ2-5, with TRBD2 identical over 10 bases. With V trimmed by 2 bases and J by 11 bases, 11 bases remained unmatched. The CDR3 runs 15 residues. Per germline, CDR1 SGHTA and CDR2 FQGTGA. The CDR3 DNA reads TGTGCCAGCAGCTTATTGCAGCGGGGGGGCTCTGAGCAGTACTTC. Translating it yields CASSLLQRGGSEQYF.

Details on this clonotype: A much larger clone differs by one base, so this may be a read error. CDR3 region: CASRQEEGSLTPEAFF. CDR3 sequence (DNA): TGCGCCAGCAGGCAAGAAGAGGGGTCTCTCACACCTGAAGCTTTCTTT. The V call is TRBV4-1, the J call TRBJ1-1; possible D gene TRBD1, 5 bases. Germline V gene sequence: CDR1 MGHRA, CDR2 YSYEKL. The CDR3 contains 16 residues.

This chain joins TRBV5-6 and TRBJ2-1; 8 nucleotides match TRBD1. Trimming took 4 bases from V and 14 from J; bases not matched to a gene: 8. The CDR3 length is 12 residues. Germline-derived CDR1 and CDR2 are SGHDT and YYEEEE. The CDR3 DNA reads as TGTGCCAGCAGCCTCCGGACAGGGATAGAGTTCTTC. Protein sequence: CASSLRTGIEFF.

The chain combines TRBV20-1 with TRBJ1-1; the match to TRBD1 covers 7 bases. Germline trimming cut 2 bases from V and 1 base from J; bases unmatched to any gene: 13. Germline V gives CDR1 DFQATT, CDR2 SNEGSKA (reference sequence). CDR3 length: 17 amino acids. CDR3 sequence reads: CSARSTSGTDGNTEAFF. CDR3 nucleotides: TGCAGTGCTAGATCGACGTCAGGGACAGACGGGAACACTGAAGCTTTCTTT.

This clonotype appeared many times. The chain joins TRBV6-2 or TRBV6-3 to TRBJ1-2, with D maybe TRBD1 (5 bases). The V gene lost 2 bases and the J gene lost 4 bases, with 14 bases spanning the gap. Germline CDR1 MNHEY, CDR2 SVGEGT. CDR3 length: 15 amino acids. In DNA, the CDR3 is TGTGCCAGCAGTTACCGGCCAGGGACGACCTATGGCTACACCTTC. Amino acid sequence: CASSYRPGTTYGYTF.

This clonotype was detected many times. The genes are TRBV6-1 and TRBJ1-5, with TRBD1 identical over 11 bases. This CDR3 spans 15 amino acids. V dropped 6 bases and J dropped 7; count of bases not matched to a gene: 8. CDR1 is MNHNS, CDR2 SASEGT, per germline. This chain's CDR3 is CASSAGTGGHQPQHF. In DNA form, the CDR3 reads TGTGCCAGCAGCGCCGGGACAGGGGGACACCAGCCCCAGCATTTT.

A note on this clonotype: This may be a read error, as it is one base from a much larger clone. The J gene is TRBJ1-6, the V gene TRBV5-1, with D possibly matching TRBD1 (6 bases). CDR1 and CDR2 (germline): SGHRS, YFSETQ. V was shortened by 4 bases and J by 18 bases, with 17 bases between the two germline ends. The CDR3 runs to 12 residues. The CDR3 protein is CASSRDTLSPHF. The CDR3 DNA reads TGCGCCAGCAGCCGGGACACCTTATCCCCCCACTTT.

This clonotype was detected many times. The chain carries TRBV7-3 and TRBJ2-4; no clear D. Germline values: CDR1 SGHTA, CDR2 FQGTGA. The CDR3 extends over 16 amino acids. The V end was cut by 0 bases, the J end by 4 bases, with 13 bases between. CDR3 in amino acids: CASSLTGSAMKNIQYF. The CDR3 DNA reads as TGTGCCAGCAGCTTAACGGGCTCGGCCATGAAAAACATTCAGTACTTC.

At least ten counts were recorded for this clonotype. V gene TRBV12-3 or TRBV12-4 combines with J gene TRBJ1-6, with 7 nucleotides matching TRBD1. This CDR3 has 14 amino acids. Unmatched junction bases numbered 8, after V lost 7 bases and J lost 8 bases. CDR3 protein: CASTGWDRDSPLHF. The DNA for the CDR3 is TGTGCCAGCACGGGTTGGGACAGAGATTCACCCCTCCACTTT.

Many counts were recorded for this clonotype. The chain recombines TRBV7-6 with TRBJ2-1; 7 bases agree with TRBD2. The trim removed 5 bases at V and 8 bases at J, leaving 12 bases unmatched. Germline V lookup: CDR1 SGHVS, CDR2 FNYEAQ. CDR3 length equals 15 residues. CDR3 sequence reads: CASSLGGGSPHEQFF. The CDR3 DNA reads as TGTGCCAGCAGCCTGGGGGGAGGGAGTCCCCATGAGCAGTTCTTC.

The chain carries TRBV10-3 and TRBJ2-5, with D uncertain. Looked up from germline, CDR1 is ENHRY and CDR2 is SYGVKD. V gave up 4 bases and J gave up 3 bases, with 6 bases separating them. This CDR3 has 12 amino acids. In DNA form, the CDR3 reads TGTGCCATCAGTGGCGAGGAAGAGACCCAGTACTTC. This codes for CAISGEEETQYF.

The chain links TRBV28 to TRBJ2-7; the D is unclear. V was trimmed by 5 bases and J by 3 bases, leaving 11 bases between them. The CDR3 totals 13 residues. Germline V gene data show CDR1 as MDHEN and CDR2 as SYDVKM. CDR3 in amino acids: CASSPQTFYEQYF. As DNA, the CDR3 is TGTGCCAGCAGTCCGCAGACTTTCTACGAGCAGTACTTC.

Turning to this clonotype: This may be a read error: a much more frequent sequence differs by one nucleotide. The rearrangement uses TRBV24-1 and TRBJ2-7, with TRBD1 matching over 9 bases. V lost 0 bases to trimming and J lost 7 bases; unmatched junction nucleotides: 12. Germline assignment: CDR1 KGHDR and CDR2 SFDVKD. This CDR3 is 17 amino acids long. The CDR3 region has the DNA TGTGCCACCAGTGATTTGGGGACAGGGTCGTTAGACAATGAGCAGTACTTC. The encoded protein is CATSDLGTGSLDNEQYF.

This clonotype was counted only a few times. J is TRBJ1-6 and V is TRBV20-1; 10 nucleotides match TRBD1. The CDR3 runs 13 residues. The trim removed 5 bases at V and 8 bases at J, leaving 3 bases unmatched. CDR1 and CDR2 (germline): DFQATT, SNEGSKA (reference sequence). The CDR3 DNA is TGCAGTGCTTCCGGGACAGGGGATTCACCCCTCCACTTT. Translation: CSASGTGDSPLHF.

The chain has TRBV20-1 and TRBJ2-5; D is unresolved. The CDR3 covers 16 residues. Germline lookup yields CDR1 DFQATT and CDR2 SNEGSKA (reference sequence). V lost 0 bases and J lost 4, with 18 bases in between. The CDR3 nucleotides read TGCAGTGCTAGAGACCAACTAACGAATTGGGCAGAGACCCAGTACTTC. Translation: CSARDQLTNWAETQYF.

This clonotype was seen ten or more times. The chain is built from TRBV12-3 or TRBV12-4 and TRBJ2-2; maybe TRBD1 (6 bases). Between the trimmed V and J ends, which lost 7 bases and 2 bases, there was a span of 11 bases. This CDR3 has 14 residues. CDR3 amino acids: CASTTQGNTGELFF. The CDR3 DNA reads TGTGCCAGCACCACACAGGGTAACACCGGGGAGCTGTTTTTT.

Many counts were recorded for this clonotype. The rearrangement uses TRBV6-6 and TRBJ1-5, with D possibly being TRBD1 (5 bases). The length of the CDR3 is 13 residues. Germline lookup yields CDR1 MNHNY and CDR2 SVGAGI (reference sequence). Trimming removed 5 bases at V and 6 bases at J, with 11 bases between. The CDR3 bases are TGTGCCAGCAGTGACCGGGGCAGTCAGCCCCAGCATTTT. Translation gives CASSDRGSQPQHF.

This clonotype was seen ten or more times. This CDR3 is CASSSGQGGPNEKLFF. CDR3 nucleotides: TGTGCCAGCAGTTCCGGACAGGGCGGTCCTAATGAAAAACTGTTTTTT. V and J are TRBV12-3 or TRBV12-4 and TRBJ1-4; 8 bases agree with TRBD1. The ends lost 4 bases at V and 3 bases at J; junction bases unmatched: 7. This CDR3 has 16 amino acids.

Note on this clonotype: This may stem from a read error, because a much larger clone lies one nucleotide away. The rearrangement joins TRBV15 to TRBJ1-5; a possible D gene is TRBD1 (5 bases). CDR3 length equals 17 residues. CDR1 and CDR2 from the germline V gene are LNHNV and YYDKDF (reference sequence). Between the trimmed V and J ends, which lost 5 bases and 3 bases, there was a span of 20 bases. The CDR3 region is CATSWEGGGAYNQPQHF. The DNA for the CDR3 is TGTGCCACCAGCTGGGAGGGTGGTGGGGCCTACAATCAGCCCCAGCATTTT.

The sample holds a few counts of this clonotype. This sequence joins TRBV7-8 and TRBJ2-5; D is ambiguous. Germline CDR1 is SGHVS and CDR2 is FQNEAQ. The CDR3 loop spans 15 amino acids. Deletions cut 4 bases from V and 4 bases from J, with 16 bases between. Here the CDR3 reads CASSSIGSLGETQYF. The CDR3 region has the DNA TGTGCCAGCAGCTCCATCGGGTCCCTCGGAGAGACCCAGTACTTC.

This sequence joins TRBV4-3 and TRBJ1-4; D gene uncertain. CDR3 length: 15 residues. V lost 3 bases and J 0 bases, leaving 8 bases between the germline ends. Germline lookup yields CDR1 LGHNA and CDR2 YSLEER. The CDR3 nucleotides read TGCGCCAGCAGCCAGGCAGGATCAACTAATGAAAAACTGTTTTTT. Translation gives CASSQAGSTNEKLFF.

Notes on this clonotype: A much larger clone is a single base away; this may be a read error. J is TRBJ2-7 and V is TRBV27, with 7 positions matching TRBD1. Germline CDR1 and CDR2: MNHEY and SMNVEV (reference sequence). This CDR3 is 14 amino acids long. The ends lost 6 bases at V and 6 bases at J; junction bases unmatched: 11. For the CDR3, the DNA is TGTGCCAGCAGGGCGCGACAGGGATCGGGCGAGCAGTACTTC. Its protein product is CASRARQGSGEQYF.